Listed below are T cell receptor beta chains from one sample, sequenced in a study of neurological immune-mediated disorders. TCRdb passed the 5' RACE reads through MiXCR, listing each CDR3 protein once. The sample lists around 56,000 distinct CDR3 sequences; about 24% were seen once. The material sequenced was PBMCs. Every receptor here comes from a man between 60 and 75 years old with HTLV-1-associated myelopathy (HAM/TSP). The CDR3 runs from the conserved cysteine through the conserved F or W. The D gene is left open where the match is weak. Expanded clones are given a class, and other clones once, few, many or no size at all.

>-|TRBV10-2|-|TRBJ1-2
CASSDSALGYTF
TGCGCCAGCAGTGATAGTGCGTTGGGCTACACCTTC
>many|TRBV5-1|-|TRBJ2-7
CASSPGASPSYEQYF
TGCGCCAGCAGCCCGGGGGCTTCACCCTCCTACGAGCAGTACTTC
>-|TRBV5-1|TRBD1|TRBJ2-1
CASSLWNRGRGTVDEQFF
TGCGCCAGCAGCTTGTGGAACAGGGGAAGGGGTACGGTCGATGAGCAGTTCTTC
>many|TRBV5-1|-|TRBJ2-7
CASSLAGGDYEQYF
TGCGCCAGCAGCTTGGCCGGAGGGGACTACGAGCAGTACTTC
>many|TRBV12-3/TRBV12-4|-|TRBJ1-1
CASSFAVMNTEAFF
TGTGCCAGCAGTTTCGCAGTCATGAACACTGAAGCTTTCTTT
>few|TRBV20-1|TRBD2|TRBJ2-3
CSASSGSADTQYF
TGCAGTGCTAGCAGCGGGAGTGCAGATACGCAGTATTTT
>many|TRBV5-5|-|TRBJ1-1
CASSLVPGQMNTEAFF
TGTGCCAGCAGCTTGGTACCAGGCCAGATGAACACTGAAGCTTTCTTT
>many|TRBV5-1|-|TRBJ2-4
CASSLVPDKNIQYF
TGCGCCAGCAGCTTGGTCCCGGACAAAAACATTCAGTACTTC
>many|TRBV5-1|TRBD1|TRBJ2-3
CASSLGDREADTQYF
TGCGCCAGCAGCTTGGGGGACAGGGAGGCAGATACGCAGTATTTT
>many|TRBV5-8|TRBD2|TRBJ2-4
CASSLVAGESGNIQYF
TGTGCCAGCAGCTTGGTAGCGGGAGAGTCGGGAAACATTCAGTACTTC
>many|TRBV30|-|TRBJ1-2
CAWSVLASGGYTF
TGTGCCTGGAGTGTACTGGCGTCAGGAGGCTACACCTTC
>-|TRBV2|TRBD2|TRBJ2-7
CASSERGGPSYEQYF
TGTGCCAGCAGTGAACGCGGGGGGCCCTCCTACGAGCAGTACTTC
>once|TRBV5-1|TRBD2|TRBJ2-1
CASSLAAGVANEQFF
TGCGCCAGCAGCTTGGCCGCGGGAGTCGCAAATGAGCAGTTCTTC
>many|TRBV29-1|-|TRBJ1-1
CSGAGLRTEAFF
TGCAGCGGCGCAGGGTTACGCACTGAAGCTTTCTTT
>many|TRBV3-1|TRBD1|TRBJ1-5
CASSQGVSNQPQHF
TGTGCCAGCAGTCAGGGGGTTAGCAATCAGCCCCAGCATTTT
>many|TRBV28|-|TRBJ2-7
CASSPPGGGSYEQYF
TGTGCCAGCAGTCCCCCTGGGGGAGGCTCCTACGAGCAGTACTTC
>many|TRBV4-2|-|TRBJ2-7
CASSQVGFRGETYEQYF
TGTGCCAGCAGCCAAGTCGGTTTCCGAGGAGAGACCTACGAGCAGTACTTC
>many|TRBV7-3|-|TRBJ1-1
CASSGGRDTEAFF
TGTGCCAGCAGCGGGGGGAGGGACACTGAAGCTTTCTTT
>many|TRBV29-1|-|TRBJ2-1
CSVVRLVLNEQFF
TGCAGCGTTGTAAGACTAGTCCTCAATGAGCAGTTCTTC
>many|TRBV4-1|-|TRBJ1-1
CASSQYLNTEAFF
TGCGCCAGCAGCCAGTATTTAAACACTGAAGCTTTCTTT
>many|TRBV10-2|TRBD1|TRBJ2-3
CASRGQGRDTQYF
TGCGCCAGCAGAGGACAGGGGAGAGATACGCAGTATTTT
>-|TRBV7-9|TRBD2|TRBJ2-1
CASSASSGSLNEQFF
TGTGCCAGCAGCGCTTCTAGCGGGAGCCTAAATGAGCAGTTCTTC
>many|TRBV11-3|TRBD1|TRBJ1-6
CASSRDRGNSPLHF
TGTGCCAGCAGCCGGGACAGGGGGAATTCACCCCTCCACTTT
>many|TRBV20-1|TRBD2|TRBJ2-7
CSALGTSGIYEQYF
TGCAGTGCTCTTGGGACTAGCGGGATATACGAGCAGTACTTC
>many|TRBV7-6|TRBD1|TRBJ1-1
CASSPTPGGRAFF
TGTGCCAGCAGCCCAACGCCAGGGGGCCGGGCTTTCTTT
>many|TRBV20-1|-|TRBJ2-1
CSAPRSSGWNEQFF
TGCAGTGCCCCGAGGAGCTCCGGGTGGAATGAGCAGTTCTTC
>-|TRBV29-1|-|TRBJ1-3
CSARPASGNTIYF
TGCAGCGCCAGGCCAGCCTCTGGAAACACCATATATTTT
>-|TRBV7-2|-|TRBJ2-1
CASSFYICSAREAASGLYNEQFF
-
>many|TRBV6-5|-|TRBJ1-5
CASSSGGGNQPQHF
TGTGCCAGCAGTTCCGGCGGGGGCAATCAGCCCCAGCATTTT
>-|TRBV12-3/TRBV12-4|-|TRBJ1-1
CASSFRPMNTEAFF
TGTGCCAGCAGTTTTCGGCCGATGAACACTGAAGCTTTCTTT
>many|TRBV20-1|TRBD2|TRBJ2-7
CSAISGSSGEQYF
TGCAGTGCTATCAGCGGGAGCTCGGGTGAGCAGTACTTC
>-|TRBV28|-|TRBJ1-2
CASSLRWTPYGYTF
TGTGCCAGCAGTTTACGTTGGACCCCTTATGGCTACACCTTC
>many|TRBV2|-|TRBJ2-2
CATERAAYANTGELFF
TGTGCCACCGAAAGAGCGGCCTACGCGAACACCGGGGAGCTGTTTTTT
>-|TRBV20-1|-|TRBJ2-1
CSASPESGRNYEQFF
TGCAGTGCTAGCCCCGAGAGCGGACGTAACTATGAGCAGTTCTTC
>many|TRBV4-1|-|TRBJ2-2
CASSQEAGTGELFF
TGCGCCAGCAGCCAAGAGGCGGGAACCGGGGAGCTGTTTTTT
>few|TRBV7-6|TRBD2|TRBJ2-1
CASSFSGTRGRGNEQFF
TGTGCCAGCAGCTTTTCCGGGACTAGAGGTCGTGGCAATGAGCAGTTCTTC
>-|TRBV11-3|-|TRBJ2-2
CASSQTAQIYSGELFF
TGTGCCAGCAGCCAAACGGCCCAGATATATAGCGGGGAGCTGTTTTTT
>many|TRBV29-1|TRBD1|TRBJ1-2
CSASSEGALYGYTF
TGCAGCGCATCGTCGGAGGGGGCGCTGTATGGCTACACCTTC
>many|TRBV20-1|-|TRBJ2-5
CSASRRGRVETQYF
TGCAGTGCTTCCAGGCGGGGGCGGGTAGAGACCCAGTACTTC
>-|TRBV29-1|-|TRBJ2-1
CSVELFGESSYNEQFF
TGCAGCGTTGAACTTTTTGGGGAGAGCTCCTACAATGAGCAGTTCTTC
>-|TRBV20-1|-|TRBJ2-5
CSAPGREGQETQYF
TGCAGTGCCCCTGGGCGGGAAGGACAAGAGACCCAGTACTTC
>few|TRBV28|TRBD1|TRBJ2-2
CASSKTGGGSGELFF
TGTGCCAGCAGTAAAACAGGGGGCGGCTCCGGGGAGCTGTTTTTT
>many|TRBV5-1|TRBD1|TRBJ2-7
CASSPGQVPAYEQYF
TGCGCCAGCAGCCCGGGACAGGTCCCAGCCTACGAGCAGTACTTC
>many|TRBV7-9|-|TRBJ1-6
CASSLGGGYNSPLHF
TGTGCCAGCAGCTTGGGAGGAGGTTATAATTCACCCCTCCACTTT
>many|TRBV29-1|TRBD1|TRBJ2-7
CSVGGTAYEQYF
TGCAGCGTTGGGGGGACAGCGTACGAGCAGTACTTC
>many|TRBV20-1|-|TRBJ2-1
CSAMTPGGREYNEQFF
TGCAGTGCCATGACGCCAGGAGGACGGGAATACAATGAGCAGTTCTTC
>-|TRBV20-1|-|TRBJ2-7
CSASWSHSYEQYF
TGCAGTGCGTCGTGGAGTCACTCCTACGAGCAGTATTTC
>few|TRBV5-1|TRBD1|TRBJ2-2
CASSPPGQGISAGELFF
TGCGCCAGCAGCCCACCGGGACAGGGTATATCGGCCGGGGAGCTGTTTTTT
>-|TRBV3-1|TRBD2|TRBJ2-1
CASSQEGEPSGVYNEQFF
TGTGCCAGCAGCCAAGAGGGGGAGCCTAGCGGGGTATACAATGAGCAGTTCTTC
>-|TRBV5-4|-|TRBJ1-5
CASSSGRNQPQHF
TGTGCCAGCAGCTCGGGGCGCAATCAGCCCCAGCATTTT
>many|TRBV5-1|-|TRBJ2-2
CASFDTGSTGELFF
TGCGCCAGCTTCGACACGGGGTCCACCGGGGAGCTGTTTTTT
>many|TRBV3-1|-|TRBJ1-1
CASSQAGVSNTEAFF
TGTGCCAGCAGCCAGGCAGGGGTTTCGAACACTGAAGCTTTCTTT
>-|TRBV6-1|-|TRBJ1-4
CASSEVVIGTRTNEKLFF
TGTGCCAGCAGTGAAGTGGTGATTGGGACCCGGACTAATGAAAAACTGTTTTTT
>-|TRBV4-1|TRBD2|TRBJ2-1
CASSQGLAGGGNEQFF
TGCGCCAGCAGCCAGGGACTAGCGGGAGGGGGGAATGAGCAGTTCTTC
>many|TRBV20-1|TRBD2|TRBJ2-7
CSAREGPSGLVEQYF
TGCAGTGCTAGAGAGGGCCCTAGCGGGCTGGTCGAGCAGTACTTC
>-|TRBV28|TRBD1|TRBJ1-2
CASSRPGQNYGYTF
TGTGCCAGCAGCCGCCCGGGACAGAACTATGGCTACACCTTC
>-|TRBV29-1|TRBD2|TRBJ2-7
CSVEDGTSIEQYF
TGCAGCGTTGAAGATGGGACTAGTATTGAGCAGTACTTC
>many|TRBV5-1|-|TRBJ2-1
CASSLTGDARDEQFF
TGCGCCAGCAGCCTTACTGGAGACGCGCGCGATGAGCAGTTCTTC